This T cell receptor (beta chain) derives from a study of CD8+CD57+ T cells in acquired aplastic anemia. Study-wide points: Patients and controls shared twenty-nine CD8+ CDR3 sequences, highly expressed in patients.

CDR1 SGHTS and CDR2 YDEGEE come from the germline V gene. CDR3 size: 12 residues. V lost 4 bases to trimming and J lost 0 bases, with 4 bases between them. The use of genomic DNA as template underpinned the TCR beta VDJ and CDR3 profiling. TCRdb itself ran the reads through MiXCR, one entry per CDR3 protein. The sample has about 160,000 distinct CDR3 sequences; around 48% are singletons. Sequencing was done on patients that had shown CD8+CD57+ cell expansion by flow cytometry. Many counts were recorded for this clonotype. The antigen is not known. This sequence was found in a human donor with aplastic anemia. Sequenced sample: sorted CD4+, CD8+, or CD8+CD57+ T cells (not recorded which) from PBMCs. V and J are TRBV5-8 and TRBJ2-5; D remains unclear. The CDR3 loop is CASSPDQETQYF. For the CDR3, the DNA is TGTGCCAGCAGCCCGGACCAAGAGACCCAGTACTTC. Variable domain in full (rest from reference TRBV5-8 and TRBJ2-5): EAGVTQSPTHLIKTRGQQATLRCSPISGHTSVYWYQQALGLGLQFLLWYDEGEERNRGNFPPRFSGRQFPNYSSELNVNALELEDSALYLCASSPDQETQYFGPGTRLLVL.